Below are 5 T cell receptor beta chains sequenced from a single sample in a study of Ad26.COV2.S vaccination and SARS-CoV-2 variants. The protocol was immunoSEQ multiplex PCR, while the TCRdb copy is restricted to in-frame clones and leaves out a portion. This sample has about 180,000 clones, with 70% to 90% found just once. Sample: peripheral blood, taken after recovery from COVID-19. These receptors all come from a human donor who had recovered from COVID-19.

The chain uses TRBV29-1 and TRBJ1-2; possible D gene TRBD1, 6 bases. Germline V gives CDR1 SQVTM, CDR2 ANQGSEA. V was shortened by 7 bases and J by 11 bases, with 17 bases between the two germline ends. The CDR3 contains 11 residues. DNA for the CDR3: TGCAGCGGAGGGGGGAGAGGGCTTTACACCTTC. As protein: CSGGGRGLYTF.

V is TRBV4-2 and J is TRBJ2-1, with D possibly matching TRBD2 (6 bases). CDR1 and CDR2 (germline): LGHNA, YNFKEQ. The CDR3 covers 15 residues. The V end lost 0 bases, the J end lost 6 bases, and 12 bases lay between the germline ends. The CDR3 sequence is CASSQDGGEGNEQFF. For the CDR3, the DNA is TGTGCCAGCAGCCAAGACGGGGGAGAGGGCAATGAGCAGTTCTTC.

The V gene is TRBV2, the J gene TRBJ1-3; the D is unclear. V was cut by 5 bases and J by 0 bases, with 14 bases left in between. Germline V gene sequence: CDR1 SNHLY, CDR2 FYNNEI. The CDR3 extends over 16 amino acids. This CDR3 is CASSLYGEASGNTIYF. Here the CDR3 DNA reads TGTGCCAGCAGTCTTTACGGGGAAGCCTCTGGAAACACCATATATTTT.

The CDR3 is CASSYSPENEQFF. The CDR3 region has the DNA TGTGCCAGCAGTTACTCACCAGAGAATGAGCAGTTCTTC. The chain couples TRBV6-5 to TRBJ2-1; D not resolved. Germline V gene sequence: CDR1 MNHEY, CDR2 SVGAGI. V lost 0 bases and J 7 bases, leaving 7 bases between the germline ends. The CDR3 has 13 residues.

The CDR3 sequence: CASSPGYEQYF. CDR3 bases: TGTGCCAGTAGTCCAGGGTACGAGCAGTACTTC. The genes are TRBV19 and TRBJ2-7; possibly TRBD1 for D (5 bases). Germline lookup yields CDR1 LNHDA and CDR2 SQIVND (reference sequence). With 5 bases removed from V and 4 bases from J, the gap between germline ends came to 6 bases. The CDR3 length is 11 residues.